One sample yielded the 10 T cell receptor beta chains listed below, sequenced in a study of T cells in Graves' hyperthyroidism and ophthalmopathy. From RNA transcripts, TCR beta CDR3 regions were amplified. The TCR CDR3 first-round RT-PCR relied on the HTBI primer set. TCRdb fed the multiplex PCR reads into MiXCR, producing one record per CDR3 protein. Here the sample spans 35,000 to 40,000 distinct CDR3 sequences, 49% being singletons. Sequenced sample: blood. These receptors were obtained from a woman between 45 and 65 years old with Graves' hyperthyroidism that later progressed to Graves' ophthalmopathy.

For this clonotype: One junction end disagrees with the germline gene, perhaps due to a read error. J is TRBJ1-1 and V is TRBV4-1; no reliable D call. Germline assignment: CDR1 MGHRA and CDR2 YSYEKL. This CDR3 has 16 amino acids. As DNA, the CDR3 is TGCGCCAGCAGCCATCCGATAGGGAGGTCGAACACTGAAGCCTTCTTT. It specifies CASSHPIGRSNTEAFF.

This chain connects TRBV19 to TRBJ1-5; weak D call: TRBD1 (5 bases). Trimming left V 5 bases short and J 3 bases short, with 11 bases between. The CDR3 sequence is 14 residues long. From germline, CDR1 is LNHDA and CDR2 SQIVND (reference sequence). The CDR3 sequence: CASSGRGVNQPQHF. CDR3 coding DNA: TGTGCCAGTAGTGGGCGGGGGGTCAATCAGCCCCAGCATTTT.

This clonotype appeared once. This rearrangement joins TRBV7-8 to TRBJ2-3; D ambiguous. CDR3 length equals 13 residues. Germline assignment: CDR1 SGHVS and CDR2 FQNEAQ. Deletions cut 5 bases from V and 11 bases from J, with 17 bases between. The CDR3 nucleotides read TGTGCCAGCAGCCCGACCGTTTACAATGAGCAGTATTTT. Encoded protein: CASSPTVYNEQYF.

The chain recombines TRBV7-6 with TRBJ2-7; D gene uncertain. Per germline, CDR1 SGHVS and CDR2 FNYEAQ. The CDR3 length is 16 residues. V lost 5 bases, J lost 3 bases, and 20 bases lay in between. The DNA of the CDR3 is TGTGCCAGCAGCCCATACAGTGTAAGATCCAGCTACGAGCAGTACTTC. Its protein is CASSPYSVRSSYEQYF.

The chain combines TRBV3-1 with TRBJ1-4; 7 bases are shared with TRBD1. After removal of 4 bases from V and 2 bases from J, the junction contained 13 bases not matched to a gene. CDR1 LGHDT and CDR2 YNNKEL come from the germline V gene (reference sequence). The CDR3 has 18 amino acids. The CDR3 loop is CASSLPRDSLGTNEKLFF. CDR3 in DNA: TGTGCCAGCAGCCTCCCCCGGGACAGCCTCGGGACTAATGAAAAACTGTTTTTT.

The rearrangement links TRBV10-2 to TRBJ1-2; 8 bases are a match to TRBD1. The CDR3 has 15 amino acids. Trimming took 5 bases from V and 5 from J; bases not matched to a gene: 10. The germline V gene has CDR1 WSHSY and CDR2 SAAADI. The CDR3 sequence: CASSRPGTGVYGYTF. The CDR3 nucleotides are TGCGCCAGCAGTCGTCCCGGGACAGGCGTTTATGGCTACACCTTC.

This clonotype came up many times. The V gene is TRBV4-1, the J gene TRBJ2-7, with TRBD1 identical over 11 bases. J lost 2 bases, V lost 4 bases, and 4 bases had no gene match. The CDR3 consists of 15 residues. Germline V gene sequence: CDR1 MGHRA, CDR2 YSYEKL. The CDR3 reads CASSLSGQGAYEQYF. For the CDR3, the DNA is TGCGCCAGCAGCCTTTCGGGACAGGGGGCCTACGAGCAGTACTTC.

This clonotype turned up a few times. The V call is TRBV19, the J call TRBJ1-5, with 7 nucleotides matching TRBD1. The CDR3 length is 13 residues. V trimming: 4 bases; J trimming: 8 bases; junction bases outside the gene matches: 5. The germline gives CDR1 LNHDA, CDR2 SQIVND (reference sequence). The CDR3 region is CASSRAGGEPQHF. Here the CDR3 DNA reads TGTGCCAGTAGTAGGGCAGGGGGTGAGCCCCAGCATTTT.

The chain employs TRBV20-1 and TRBJ2-3; TRBD2 matches 13 bases. Germline trimming cut 6 bases from V and 4 bases from J; bases unmatched to any gene: 13. The germline V gene encodes CDR1 DFQATT and CDR2 SNEGSKA (reference sequence). This CDR3 has 17 residues. The CDR3 nucleotides read TGCAGTGCCGAGGCCCTACTAGCGGGAGGGCCCCCAGATACGCAGTATTTT. It yields the protein CSAEALLAGGPPDTQYF.

This clonotype was detected many times. V and J are TRBV19 and TRBJ1-2; a possible D gene is TRBD1 (6 bases). Trimming took off 0 bases at V and 5 bases at J, with 10 bases between the two ends. The germline V gene encodes CDR1 LNHDA and CDR2 SQIVND (reference sequence). CDR3 size: 14 residues. The CDR3 bases are TGTGCCAGTAGTATAGACCGGGACACTTATGGCTACACCTTC. Its protein is CASSIDRDTYGYTF.